What follows are 19 T cell receptor beta chains derived from one specimen sequenced in a study of CDR3 diversity in severe acne. MiXCR was run by TCRdb on the PCR reads, yielding one entry per CDR3 protein. In the table there are some 84,000 distinct CDR3 sequences, roughly half of which are singletons. Material: blood. All receptors derive from a male donor in good health, serving as a control.

Many counts were recorded for this clonotype. The chain links TRBV2 to TRBJ2-7; the match to TRBD2 covers 15 bases. From germline, CDR1 is SNHLY and CDR2 FYNNEI. This CDR3 has 14 residues. Trimming cost V 3 bases and J 6 bases; bases outside gene matches: 0. The CDR3 DNA reads as TGTGCCAGCAGTGAGGGACTAGCGGGAGGCGAGCAGTACTTC. Translation gives CASSEGLAGGEQYF.

In its sample, this clonotype was seen many times. The V and J genes are TRBV25-1 and TRBJ2-3, with TRBD2 identical over 7 bases. Germline V gene data show CDR1 as MGHDK and CDR2 as SYGVNS. Trimming at V came to 7 bases and at J to 0 bases, leaving 4 bases not matched to a gene. The CDR3 is made up of 14 amino acids. The CDR3 nucleotides read TGTGCCAGCACTCCTAGCGGTAGCACAGATACGCAGTATTTT. Its translation is CASTPSGSTDTQYF. Together with reference TRBV25-1 and TRBJ2-3, the CDR3 gives the full variable domain: EADIYQTPRYLVIGTGKKITLECSQTMGHDKMYWYQQDPGMELHLIHYSYGVNSTEKGDLSSESTVSRIRTEHFPLTLESARPSHTSQYLCASTPSGSTDTQYFGPGTRLTVL.

The chain has TRBV10-3 and TRBJ2-7; D is perhaps TRBD2 (5 bases). The CDR3 has 13 residues. The V gene's germline CDR1 is ENHRY and CDR2 SYGVKD. The germline V and J ends were trimmed by 8 bases and 5 bases, with 16 bases remaining between them. DNA of the CDR3: TGTGCCATCGGAGGAGCGGCCTCGCACGAGCAGTACTTC. The encoded protein is CAIGGAASHEQYF.

The chain links TRBV20-1 to TRBJ2-1; D might be TRBD1 or TRBD2, each matching 8 bases. Per germline, CDR1 DFQATT and CDR2 SNEGSKA (reference sequence). Trimming left V 5 bases short and J 12 bases short, with 26 bases between. The CDR3 totals 15 residues. The CDR3 reads CSASGGKERERRQFF. CDR3 DNA sequence: TGCAGTGCTTCAGGGGGCAAGGAGCGGGAGAGGAGGCAGTTCTTC.

CDR3 bases: TGTGCCAGCAGTGGACTAGCGGGAGAATTGCAGTACTTC. Amino acid sequence: CASSGLAGELQYF. J is TRBJ2-7 and V is TRBV6-5; 13 positions agree with TRBD2. Germline CDR1 MNHEY, CDR2 SVGAGI. V dropped 5 bases and J dropped 9; count of bases not matched to a gene: 4. The CDR3 loop spans 13 amino acids.

Details on this clonotype: The DNA is omitted, as the CDR3 cannot be located on it reliably, and the CDR3 follows TCRdb's listing. The chain couples TRBV7-2 to TRBJ1-2. Both ends counted, the CDR3 spans 12 residues. The germline CDR1 and CDR2 sequences are SGHTA and FQGNSA. CDR3 sequence: CASSLVGGGNTF.

Ten or more counts support this clonotype. This CDR3 fails to terminate in the conserved phenylalanine or tryptophan, so it likely reflects a read error. The chain carries TRBV20-1 and TRBJ2-3; D is possibly TRBD2 (6 bases). V was shortened by 5 bases and J by 4 bases, with 16 bases between the two germline ends. Germline V CDR1 and CDR2: DFQATT, SNEGSKA (reference sequence). CDR3 length: 14 residues. CDR3 amino acids: CSAPIAEWADTQYL. The CDR3 DNA sequence: TGCAGTGCTCCGATAGCGGAATGGGCAGATACGCAGTATCTT.

The chain joins TRBV20-1 to TRBJ2-7; D is unclear. V dropped 4 bases and J dropped 2 bases, with 12 bases sitting between them. The CDR3 runs 13 residues. In germline, CDR1 is DFQATT, CDR2 SNEGSKA (reference sequence). The CDR3 nucleotides read TGCAGTGCTATGCAGGCCCGTCCCTACGAGCAGTACTTC. Translation gives CSAMQARPYEQYF.

J is TRBJ1-5 and V is TRBV20-1; tentatively, D is TRBD1 (5 bases). There are 13 residues in the CDR3. Germline-derived CDR1 and CDR2 are DFQATT and SNEGSKA (reference sequence). The ends were cut back, 7 bases at V and 1 base at J, with 11 bases in the middle. The CDR3 here is CSGDRDSNQPQHF. Written as DNA, the CDR3 is TGCAGTGGGGACCGGGACAGCAATCAGCCCCAGCATTTT.

A few counts support this clonotype. The chain has TRBV2 and TRBJ1-1; 7 bases match TRBD1. Per the germline V gene, CDR1 is SNHLY and CDR2 is FYNNEI. The CDR3 has 14 amino acids. The ends lost 6 bases at V and 0 bases at J; junction bases unmatched: 4. As DNA, the CDR3 is TGTGCCAGCAGCAGGACAGGATTGAACACTGAAGCTTTCTTT. This encodes CASSRTGLNTEAFF.

The chain combines TRBV7-3 with TRBJ2-2; TRBD2 agrees at 14 bases. The J segment lost 8 bases and the V segment lost 2 bases, leaving 13 bases of the junction unmatched. The V gene's germline CDR1 is SGHTA and CDR2 FQGTGA. The CDR3 is 19 amino acids. CDR3 DNA sequence: TGTGCCAGCAGCTTAGGGGGACTAGCGGGGGCCCACCGTGGGGGGGAGCTGTTTTTT. The encoded protein is CASSLGGLAGAHRGGELFF.

This chain connects TRBV19 to TRBJ2-7; TRBD2 agrees at 9 bases. Germline lookup yields CDR1 LNHDA and CDR2 SQIVND (reference sequence). The CDR3 length is 18 residues. V shed 4 bases and J 2 bases; nucleotides not matched to a gene: 15. The CDR3, as DNA: TGTGCCAGTAGTAACCCCGGGACTAGCTCAAATGGCGCCTACGAGCAGTACTTC. This sequence encodes CASSNPGTSSNGAYEQYF.

The chain links TRBV10-3 to TRBJ1-2; 9 bases map to TRBD1. With V trimmed by 10 bases and J by 3 bases, 6 bases remained unmatched. Per the germline V gene, CDR1 is ENHRY and CDR2 is SYGVKD. The CDR3 consists of 13 residues. The CDR3 region is CASRTGEYYGYTF. The CDR3 coding sequence is TGTGCCAGCCGGACAGGGGAATACTATGGCTACACCTTC.

Details on this clonotype: No conserved phenylalanine or tryptophan is present at the end of the CDR3, so a read error is the likely explanation. The DNA is omitted, as the CDR3 cannot be located on it reliably, and the CDR3 follows TCRdb's listing. The rearrangement joins TRBV6-5 to TRBJ1-1. The CDR3 length equals 12 residues, ends included. CDR1 MNHEY and CDR2 SVGAGI come from the germline V gene. The CDR3 loop reads CASSPTDTRANY.

For this clonotype: The junction departs from the called germline gene at one end, perhaps through a read error. The chain couples TRBV7-9 to TRBJ2-7; D ambiguous. This CDR3 has 14 residues. Germline values: CDR1 SEHNR, CDR2 FQNEAQ (reference sequence). CDR3 in amino acids: CASSLSGPSCEQYF. The CDR3 coding sequence is TGTGCCAGCAGCTTATCAGGCCCCTCCTGCGAGCAGTACTTC.

The J gene is TRBJ2-6, the V gene TRBV27; D is perhaps TRBD2 (6 bases). Trimming stripped 9 bases from V and 0 bases from J, with 9 bases between. Germline loops: CDR1 MNHEY, CDR2 SMNVEV (reference sequence). The CDR3 sequence is 14 residues long. The CDR3, as DNA: TGTGCCAGTCTAGCGCACTCTGGGGCCAACGTCCTGACTTTC. This gives the protein CASLAHSGANVLTF.

This clonotype was counted at least ten times. This rearrangement joins TRBV6-5 to TRBJ1-5, with D possibly being TRBD1 (5 bases). The CDR3 runs to 13 residues. V gave up 6 bases and J gave up 9 bases, with 15 bases separating them. Germline V CDR1 and CDR2: MNHEY, SVGAGI. The CDR3 sequence is CASSPGGPRPQHF. The CDR3 region has the DNA TGTGCCAGCAGCCCCGGGGGACCACGGCCCCAGCATTTT.

This clonotype counts as medium-sized. The chain recombines TRBV20-1 with TRBJ1-5, with D uncertain. This CDR3 is 14 amino acids long. Germline-derived CDR1 and CDR2 are DFQATT and SNEGSKA (reference sequence). Trimming cost V 0 bases and J 6 bases, with 12 bases left between them. Here the CDR3 DNA reads TGCAGTGCTAGAGATATTGCAGGCGGTCAGCCCCAGCATTTT. It is translated as CSARDIAGGQPQHF.

This rearrangement joins TRBV28 to TRBJ1-2; 8 bases are shared with TRBD1. Germline-derived CDR1 and CDR2 are MDHEN and SYDVKM. V dropped 4 bases and J dropped 8; count of bases not matched to a gene: 9. The CDR3 sequence is 14 residues long. The chain's CDR3 is CASSSGQEIFGYTF. CDR3 in DNA: TGTGCCAGCAGTTCGGGACAGGAGATATTCGGCTACACCTTC.